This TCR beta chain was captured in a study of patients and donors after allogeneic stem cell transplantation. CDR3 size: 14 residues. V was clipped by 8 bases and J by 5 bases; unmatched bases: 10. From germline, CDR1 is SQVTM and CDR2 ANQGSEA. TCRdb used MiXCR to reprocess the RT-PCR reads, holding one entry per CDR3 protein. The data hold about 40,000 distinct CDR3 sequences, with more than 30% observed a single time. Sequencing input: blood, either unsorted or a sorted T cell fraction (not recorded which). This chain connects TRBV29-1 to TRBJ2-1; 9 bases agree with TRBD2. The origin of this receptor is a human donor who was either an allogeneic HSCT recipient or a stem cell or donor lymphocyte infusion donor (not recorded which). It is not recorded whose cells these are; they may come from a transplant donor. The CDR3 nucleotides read TGCAGCACCATAGCGGGAGTTATTAACAATGAGCAGTTCTTC. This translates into CSTIAGVINNEQFF.